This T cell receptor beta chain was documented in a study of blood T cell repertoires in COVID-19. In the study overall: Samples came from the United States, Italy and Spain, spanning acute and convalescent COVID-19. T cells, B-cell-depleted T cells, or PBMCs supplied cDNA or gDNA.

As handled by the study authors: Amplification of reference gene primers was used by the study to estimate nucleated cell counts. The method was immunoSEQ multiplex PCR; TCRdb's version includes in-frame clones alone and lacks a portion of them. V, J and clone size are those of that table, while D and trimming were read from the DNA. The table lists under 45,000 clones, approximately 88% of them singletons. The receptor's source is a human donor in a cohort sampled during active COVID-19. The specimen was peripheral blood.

The CDR3 DNA reads TGTGCCAGTAGGGGGACAGGTAATTCACCCCTCCACTTT. Amino acid sequence: CASRGTGNSPLHF. V is TRBV19 and J is TRBJ1-6; 8 nucleotides align to TRBD1. Trimming removed 6 bases from V and 6 bases from J; junction bases left unmatched: 1. The CDR3 totals 13 residues. CDR1 LNHDA and CDR2 SQIVND come from the germline V gene (reference sequence).